The rows below give T cell receptor beta chains drawn from one sample of a study of PD-1 blockade in mismatch repair-deficient tumors. The table came from immunoSEQ multiplex PCR; TCRdb's copy has only in-frame clones and leaves some out. Of some 120,000 clones in the sample, approximately 86% were seen once. The sample consisted of peripheral blood, taken 44 weeks after starting pembrolizumab. All receptors derive from an adult with mismatch repair-deficient cancer. The CDR3 runs from the conserved cysteine through the conserved F or W. D genes are given only for firm matches. Some rows mark clone size as missing; the rest say once, few, many or name a class of expanded clone.

d_call j_call v_call clone_size cdr3_nt cdr3_aa
. TRBJ2-7 TRBV5-1 . TGCGCCAGCAGCTTGGACCCCCAGGACAGAGGCTACGAGCAGTACTTC CASSLDPQDRGYEQYF
. TRBJ2-1 TRBV18 . TGTGCCAGCTCACACAATGAGCAGTTCTTC CASSHNEQFF
TRBD2 TRBJ2-3 TRBV9 . TGTGCCAGCAGCTCCGCCGGGGGGGCAGATACGCAGTATTTT CASSSAGGADTQYF
. TRBJ2-2 TRBV30 . TGTGCCTGGAGTGTAGCCAGGGATGGCGGGGAGCTGTTTTTT CAWSVARDGGELFF
TRBD1 TRBJ1-1 TRBV28 . TGTGCCAGCAGTTTATACAGACAGGGAAAAACTGAAGCTTTCTTT CASSLYRQGKTEAFF
TRBD1 TRBJ1-5 TRBV5-8 . TGTGCCAGCAGCGGAGGGACAGGGAAATTCCAGCCCCAGCATTTT CASSGGTGKFQPQHF
. TRBJ2-1 TRBV5-1 . TGCGCCAGCAGCTTGTCGCGAGGAGTATACAATGAGCAGTTCTTC CASSLSRGVYNEQFF
TRBD2 TRBJ2-3 TRBV19 . TGTGCCAGTAGTATAGCGGGAGGGGCAGATACGCAGTATTTT CASSIAGGADTQYF
TRBD1 TRBJ2-7 TRBV5-1 . TGCGCCAGCCGCGACCGACCGGGACAGAGCGCCTACGAGCAGTACTTC CASRDRPGQSAYEQYF
TRBD2 TRBJ2-3 TRBV6-1 . TGTGCCACCAATGGGGCGGGGGGGGACACAGATACGCAGTATTTT CATNGAGGDTDTQYF
TRBD2 TRBJ2-1 TRBV7-6 . TGTGCCAGCAGCTTACTAAGTAGCGGGGTCAATGAGCAGTTCTTC CASSLLSSGVNEQFF
. TRBJ2-4 TRBV21-1 . TGTGCCAGCAGCAAAGGGGGGACAGGAGGCATTCAGTACTTC CASSKGGTGGIQYF
TRBD2 TRBJ2-3 TRBV10-2 . TGCGCCAGCAGGGCGGGAGTAACCACAGATACGCAGTATTTT CASRAGVTTDTQYF
TRBD2 TRBJ2-5 TRBV10-3 . TGTGCCATCAGTGAGTCAAGCGGGAGGGCAGTTGAGACCCAGTACTTC CAISESSGRAVETQYF
. TRBJ2-7 TRBV5-4 . TGTGCCAGCAGCCAAGAGAGGGGGGCGCAGTACGAGCAGTACTTC CASSQERGAQYEQYF
. TRBJ1-5 TRBV4-2 . TGTGCCAGCAGCCAATTTGGGACGGGATTGAATCAGCCCCAGCATTTT CASSQFGTGLNQPQHF
. TRBJ2-1 TRBV12-5 . TGTGCTAGTGGTCTCCATCCCAATGAGCAGTTCTTC CASGLHPNEQFF
. TRBJ2-7 TRBV30 . TGTGCCTGGAGTGTACGGAGGACTTACTACGAGCAGTACTTC CAWSVRRTYYEQYF
. TRBJ1-3 TRBV5-6 . TGTGCCAGCAGCCCAGCAGGGACTCACTCTGGAAACACCATATATTTT CASSPAGTHSGNTIYF
. TRBJ2-7 TRBV4-1 once TGCGCCAGCAGCTCTTACGAGGGCCCCTACGAGCAGTACTTC CASSSYEGPYEQYF
. TRBJ2-4 TRBV11-2 . TGTGCCAGCAGCTTAGGCGGAGGGGCCAAAAACATTCAGTACTTC CASSLGGGAKNIQYF
TRBD1 TRBJ2-7 TRBV27 . TGTGCCAGCAGTTTAACAGGGGGTGGCGAGCAGTACTTC CASSLTGGGEQYF
TRBD1 TRBJ1-2 TRBV6-1 . TGTGCCAGCAGTGAAGTTGTAGGGGGCGGCTATGGCTACACCTTC CASSEVVGGGYGYTF
. TRBJ1-1 TRBV6-4 . TGTGCCGCTGGGGGCCCTGAAGCTTTCTTT CAAGGPEAFF
. TRBJ1-5 TRBV19 once TGTGCCAGTAGTAAACACAGGGAGGGTAGCAATCAGCCCCAGCATTTT CASSKHREGSNQPQHF
. TRBJ2-1 TRBV9 . TGTGCCAGCAGCGTAGCAAACAGCCGGGACGAGCAGTTCTTC CASSVANSRDEQFF
. TRBJ1-1 TRBV27 . TGTGCCAGCAGTTTACACGTCACCTCAAACACTGAAGCTTTCTTT CASSLHVTSNTEAFF
. TRBJ2-6 TRBV7-6 . TGTGCCAGCAGCCCCTCGGCGATACTGATCTCTGGGGCCAACGTCCTGACTTTC CASSPSAILISGANVLTF
. TRBJ2-2 TRBV7-9 . TGTGCCAGCAGCTTAGCACAGAACACCGGGGAGCTGTTTTTT CASSLAQNTGELFF
. TRBJ2-3 TRBV7-3 . TGTGCCAGCAGCTTGAGGGGCGGAGGAGGCACAGATACGCAGTATTTT CASSLRGGGGTDTQYF
. TRBJ2-1 TRBV2 . TGTGCCAGCAGAACGGGTTTTGACAATGAGCAGTTCTTC CASRTGFDNEQFF
. TRBJ1-5 TRBV6-1 . TGTGCCAGCAGCCCCACGGGTTATAGCAATCAGCCCCAGCATTTT CASSPTGYSNQPQHF
. TRBJ2-5 TRBV5-1 . TGCGCCAGCAGCGCTAGGTTAGAGACCCAGTACTTC CASSARLETQYF
. TRBJ2-7 TRBV7-3 . TGTGCCAGCAGCTTAACGCCGCGGGACGAGCAGTACTTC CASSLTPRDEQYF
TRBD2 TRBJ2-3 TRBV5-4 . TGTGCCAGCAGCTTGGGTCCCCTAGCGGGAGGACCAGATACGCAGTATTTT CASSLGPLAGGPDTQYF
. TRBJ2-2 TRBV10-3 . TGTGCCATCAGGGGGGCAGGAGGCGGGGAGCTGTTTTTT CAIRGAGGGELFF
TRBD1 TRBJ2-1 TRBV5-8 . TGTGCCAGCAGCTACAGGGGGCCCAATGAGCAGTTCTTC CASSYRGPNEQFF
. TRBJ2-5 TRBV28 . TGTGCCAGCAGGCACAGGCAAGAGACCCAGTACTTC CASRHRQETQYF
TRBD2 TRBJ2-7 TRBV28 . TGTGCCAGCAGTCTCGGGACTAGCGGGAGCTCCTACGAGCAGTACTTC CASSLGTSGSSYEQYF
. TRBJ2-1 TRBV5-1 . TGCGCCAGCAGCTTCGAGGGAGTATTGGATGAGCAGTTCTTC CASSFEGVLDEQFF
. TRBJ2-2 TRBV29-1 . TGCAGCGGGAGGGGTACCGGGGAGCTGTTTTTT CSGRGTGELFF
. TRBJ2-2 TRBV19 . TGTGCCAGTAGTATAGGGGCGGGGCGAGGCGGGGAGCTGTTTTTT CASSIGAGRGGELFF
. TRBJ2-2 TRBV9 . TGTGCCAGCAGCTCCAGGACGGACCCGAACACCGGGGAGCTGTTTTTT CASSSRTDPNTGELFF
. TRBJ1-5 TRBV2 once TGTGCCAGCAGTGTAAGGCAGAGCCAGCCCCAGCATTTT CASSVRQSQPQHF
. TRBJ2-5 TRBV11-2 . TGTGCCAGCAGCAGGGAGATCCAAGAGACCCAGTACTTC CASSREIQETQYF
. TRBJ1-5 TRBV2 . TGTGCCAGCAGTCAAAGGGGGTCGGGCAATCAGCCCCAGCATTTT CASSQRGSGNQPQHF
TRBD1 TRBJ1-3 TRBV6-5 . TGTGCCAGCAAGCGGGACAGGCGATTATATTTT CASKRDRRLYF
. TRBJ2-3 TRBV13 . TGTGCCAGCAGCCCGACTCGTGGGAGTGCGACAGATACGCAGTATTTT CASSPTRGSATDTQYF
TRBD2 TRBJ2-3 TRBV9 . TGTGCCAGCAGCCCTCCGGGACTAGCGGGAGATACGCAGTATTTT CASSPPGLAGDTQYF
. TRBJ2-4 TRBV6-5 . TGTGCCAGCAGACCCATCACAGGGATCAAAAACATTCAGTACTTC CASRPITGIKNIQYF
. TRBJ2-7 TRBV15 . TGTGCCACCAGCACCCAGGGGGGGGTTGCCCACGAGCAGTACTTC CATSTQGGVAHEQYF
. TRBJ2-3 TRBV29-1 . TGCAGCGTTGTGGGGCTACTTAGCACAGATACGCAGTATTTT CSVVGLLSTDTQYF
TRBD2 TRBJ2-7 TRBV4-3 . TGCGCCAGCAGCCAAGACGGGACTAGCGCCTCCTACGAGCAGTACTTC CASSQDGTSASYEQYF
. TRBJ2-7 TRBV5-1 . TGCGCCAGCAGCTTGGTTCCTGACGCCTACGAGCAGTACTTC CASSLVPDAYEQYF
TRBD2 TRBJ2-1 TRBV6-1 once TGTGCCAGCAGTGAATTTGGCGGGAGACTTGACAATGAGCAGTTCTTC CASSEFGGRLDNEQFF
. TRBJ2-3 TRBV11-2 . TGTGCCAGCAGCTCCCCGAGGGGTGACGAGCCGTATTTT CASSSPRGDEPYF